These T cell receptor beta chains were read from a single sample in a study of human T cells and chemical hapten exposure. Each CDR3 protein gets one entry after TCRdb re-called the RACE reads with MiXCR. This table holds 300,000 to 450,000 distinct CDR3 sequences, around 5.5% found once. The starting material was whole blood, obtained in connection with sensitization to the hapten diphenylcyclopropenone (DPC). The receptors were gathered from a woman younger than 35 with alopecia areata. Some clones in this sample may be carry-over from other donors' samples. CDR3s include the opening cysteine and the closing phenylalanine or tryptophan. The D gene is left open where the match is weak. Only some rows state a clone size, as once, few, many or a class for expanded clones.

D gene: TRBD1
clone size: many
CDR3 length: 14
V gene: TRBV20-1
J gene: TRBJ1-4
CDR3 protein: CSARNRGHNEKLFF
CDR3 DNA: TGCAGTGCTAGAAACAGGGGGCATAATGAAAAACTGTTTTTT

D gene: TRBD2
clone size: few
CDR3 length: 13
V gene: TRBV3-1
J gene: TRBJ2-7
CDR3 protein: CASSPTWEGKQYF
CDR3 DNA: TGTGCCAGCAGCCCTACTTGGGAGGGAAAGCAGTACTTC

D gene: -
clone size: few
CDR3 length: 17
V gene: TRBV4-3
J gene: TRBJ2-3
CDR3 protein: CASSQTYTLRRTDTQYF
CDR3 DNA: TGCGCCAGCAGCCAAACCTATACACTAAGGCGCACAGATACGCAGTATTTT

D gene: -
clone size: few
CDR3 length: 14
V gene: TRBV3-1
J gene: TRBJ2-7
CDR3 protein: CASSPRDRGGEQYF
CDR3 DNA: TGTGCCAGCAGCCCCCGGGACCGGGGCGGCGAGCAGTACTTC

D gene: -
clone size: many
CDR3 length: 13
V gene: TRBV20-1
J gene: TRBJ2-3
CDR3 protein: CSARPREADTQYF
CDR3 DNA: TGCAGTGCTAGACCCAGGGAGGCAGATACGCAGTATTTT

D gene: -
clone size: -
CDR3 length: 17
V gene: TRBV3-1
J gene: TRBJ2-5
CDR3 protein: CASSQQYPAGAEETQYF
CDR3 DNA: TGTGCCAGCAGCCAACAGTATCCGGCGGGGGCCGAAGAGACCCAGTACTTC

D gene: -
clone size: -
CDR3 length: 13
V gene: TRBV4-2
J gene: TRBJ1-2
CDR3 protein: CASSPTSSYGYTF
CDR3 DNA: TGTGCCAGCAGCCCGACGAGTTCCTATGGCTACACCTTC

D gene: -
clone size: few
CDR3 length: 13
V gene: TRBV25-1
J gene: TRBJ2-7
CDR3 protein: CASSKAGAIEQYF
CDR3 DNA: TGTGCCAGCAGTAAGGCAGGGGCCATCGAGCAGTACTTC

D gene: TRBD1
clone size: -
CDR3 length: 13
V gene: TRBV24-1
J gene: TRBJ2-5
CDR3 protein: CATNRQGSETQYF
CDR3 DNA: TGTGCCACCAACAGACAGGGATCAGAGACCCAGTACTTC

D gene: TRBD2
clone size: few
CDR3 length: 17
V gene: TRBV7-2
J gene: TRBJ2-3
CDR3 protein: CASSFGLAGGREDTQYF
CDR3 DNA: TGTGCCAGCAGCTTCGGACTAGCGGGGGGGCGGGAAGATACGCAGTATTTT

D gene: -
clone size: -
CDR3 length: 14
V gene: TRBV27
J gene: TRBJ2-7
CDR3 protein: CASSLYASSYEQYF
CDR3 DNA: TGTGCCAGCAGTTTATACGCAAGCTCCTACGAGCAGTACTTC

D gene: -
clone size: -
CDR3 length: 15
V gene: TRBV12-3/TRBV12-4
J gene: TRBJ1-6
CDR3 protein: CASSFADRSNSPLHF
CDR3 DNA: TGTGCCAGCAGTTTTGCAGACAGGAGTAATTCACCCCTCCACTTT